This T cell receptor (beta chain) comes out of a study of blood T cell repertoires in COVID-19. Study-level information: Sites in the United States, Italy and Spain provided acute and convalescent COVID-19 samples. Sources were T cells, B-cell-depleted T cells, or PBMCs; the material itself was cDNA or gDNA.

Germline V gene lookup returns CDR1 MNHEY and CDR2 SVGAGI. The CDR3 covers 14 residues. V dropped 6 bases and J dropped 8; count of bases not matched to a gene: 10. The assay was immunoSEQ multiplex PCR, and TCRdb's table has in-frame clones only and misses some. In the table there are some 390,000 clones, 89% of which are singletons. Seattle's cohort entered during active infection and was followed longitudinally. The chain combines TRBV6-5 with TRBJ1-2; 9 nucleotides align to TRBD1. Source material: peripheral blood. The source is a woman in her thirties or forties with COVID-19, enrolled during active disease. The CDR3 loop reads CASRPGQGRGGYTF. The CDR3 DNA sequence: TGTGCCAGCAGGCCGGGACAGGGTAGAGGCGGCTACACCTTC.